This section outlines one T cell receptor (beta chain) sequence together with its context. What it binds is unknown. The data were taken from a study of cytomegalovirus exposure and HLA in healthy donors. Study conclusions and caveats: Later analysis found that TCR beta chains associated with HLA were more clonally expanded than other, equally common chains. The authors listed about 170 TCR beta chains as cytomegalovirus-associated.

PCR was performed using 60 Vbeta and 13 Jbeta primers. The method was immunoSEQ multiplex PCR; TCRdb's version includes in-frame clones alone and lacks a portion of them. The sample yields some 150,000 clones, about 71% seen once. Sequencing used PBMCs. The receptor was derived from a woman under 40 in good health and CMV-seronegative.

CDR3 DNA sequence: TGTGCCGCGGGGCCGCGAGAGCAGTACTTC. Translated: CAAGPREQYF. The chain couples TRBV28 to TRBJ2-7, with TRBD2 as a possible D gene (6 bases). Germline CDR1 MDHEN, CDR2 SYDVKM. The CDR3 is 10 residues long. Trimming stripped 11 bases from V and 7 bases from J, with 12 bases between. Complete variable domain (other parts from reference TRBV28 and TRBJ2-7): DVKVTQSSRYLVKRTGEKVFLECVQDMDHENMFWYRQDPGLGLRLIYFSYDVKMKEKGDIPEGYSVSREKKERFSLILESASTNQTSMYLCAAGPREQYFGPGTRLTVT.